A selection of T cell receptor beta chains follows, all from one sample in a study of blood T cell repertoires in COVID-19. Profiled with immunoSEQ multiplex PCR; TCRdb holds only in-frame clones, not every one. The sample shows some 200,000 clones, 85% to 90% of them seen only once. The sequenced sample consisted of peripheral blood. These receptors all stem from a man younger than 35 with active or convalescent COVID-19. CDR3s include the opening cysteine and the closing phenylalanine or tryptophan. A D gene is named only where the DNA matches it firmly. Clone size, where shown, is once, few, many, or a class for clones that have expanded.

d_call clone_size cdr3_length j_call v_call cdr3_nt cdr3_aa
- - 13 TRBJ2-7 TRBV13 TGTGCCAGCAGCTACCGGACTGATTACGAGCAGTACTTC CASSYRTDYEQYF
- - 14 TRBJ1-1 TRBV29-1 TGCAGCGTTGATCGGCGCGGAATGAACACTGAAGCTTTCTTT CSVDRRGMNTEAFF
TRBD1 once 13 TRBJ1-1 TRBV2 TGTGCCAGCGGAGAGAGACAGGGTGGTGAAGCTTTCTTT CASGERQGGEAFF
- - 12 TRBJ2-7 TRBV7-9 TGTGCCAGCAGCCCCCCTGGCGGCGAGCAGTACTTC CASSPPGGEQYF
TRBD1 - 12 TRBJ1-4 TRBV28 TGTGCCAGCAACCTACAGGGGGAAAAACTGTTTTTT CASNLQGEKLFF
- few 14 TRBJ1-2 TRBV9 TGTGCCAGCAGCGTAGAGGGGCAGGGTGATGGCTACACCTTC CASSVEGQGDGYTF
TRBD1 - 14 TRBJ1-4 TRBV2 TGTGCCAGCAGTGTAGGACAGGGAGGAGAAAAACTGTTTTTT CASSVGQGGEKLFF
- - 15 TRBJ2-1 TRBV18 TGTGCCAGCTCACCGCGACAGGAATGGAACAATGAGCAGTTCTTC CASSPRQEWNNEQFF
TRBD2 - 16 TRBJ2-1 TRBV19 TGTGCCAGTAGTATAGATCGCGGGAGGGATTACAATGAGCAGTTCTTC CASSIDRGRDYNEQFF
- - 15 TRBJ1-5 TRBV7-2 TGTGCCAGCAGCTTTATAGTCAATAGCAATCAGCCCCAGCATTTT CASSFIVNSNQPQHF
- - 15 TRBJ2-7 TRBV7-8 TGTGCCAGCAGCTTTCGTGCGGGATCTGTCTACGAGCAGTACTTC CASSFRAGSVYEQYF
- - 15 TRBJ2-4 TRBV10-2 TGCGCCAGCGCGGGGATCATCCTAGCCAAAAACATTCAGTACTTC CASAGIILAKNIQYF
- - 13 TRBJ2-1 TRBV28 TGTGCCATCGATACTCAACAGTACAATGAGCAGTTCTTC CAIDTQQYNEQFF
- - 17 TRBJ1-2 TRBV4-1 TGCGCCAGCAGCCAAGAAGATCACCGGAGGCCTAACTATGGCTACACCTTC CASSQEDHRRPNYGYTF
- once 12 TRBJ1-1 TRBV6-6 TGTGCCAGCATGGGCGCGAACACTGAAGCTTTCTTT CASMGANTEAFF
- - 17 TRBJ1-3 TRBV19 TGTGCCAGTAGTATAGTTCTCCAGGCCTTTTCTGGAAACACCATATATTTT CASSIVLQAFSGNTIYF
TRBD1 - 15 TRBJ2-2 TRBV3-1/TRBV3-2 TGTGCCAGCAGCCAAGGACAGGGGAACACCGGGGAGCTGTTTTTT CASSQGQGNTGELFF